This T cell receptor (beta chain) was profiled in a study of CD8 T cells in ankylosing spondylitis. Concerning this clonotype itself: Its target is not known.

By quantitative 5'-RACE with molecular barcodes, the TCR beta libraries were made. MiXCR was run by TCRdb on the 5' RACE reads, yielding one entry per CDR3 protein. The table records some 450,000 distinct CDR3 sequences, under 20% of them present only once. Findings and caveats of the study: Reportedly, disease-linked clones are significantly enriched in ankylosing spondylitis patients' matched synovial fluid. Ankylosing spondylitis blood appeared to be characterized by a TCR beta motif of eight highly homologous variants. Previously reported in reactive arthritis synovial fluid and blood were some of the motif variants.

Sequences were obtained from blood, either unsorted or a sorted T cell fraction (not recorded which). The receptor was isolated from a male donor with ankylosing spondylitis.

The CDR3 loop is CASSSYSNEQFF. DNA of the CDR3: TGTGCCAGCAGCTCGTACTCCAATGAGCAGTTCTTC. This rearrangement joins TRBV7-2 to TRBJ2-1; D gene uncertain. In germline, CDR1 is SGHTA, CDR2 FQGNSA. V was clipped by 4 bases and J by 6 bases, with 7 bases between them. The CDR3 runs 12 residues. Variable domain in full (rest from reference TRBV7-2 and TRBJ2-1): GAGVSQSPSNKVTEKGKDVELRCDPISGHTALYWYRQSLGQGLEFLIYFQGNSAPDKSGLPSDRFSAERTGGSVSTLTIQRTQQEDSAVYLCASSSYSNEQFFGPGTRLTVL.